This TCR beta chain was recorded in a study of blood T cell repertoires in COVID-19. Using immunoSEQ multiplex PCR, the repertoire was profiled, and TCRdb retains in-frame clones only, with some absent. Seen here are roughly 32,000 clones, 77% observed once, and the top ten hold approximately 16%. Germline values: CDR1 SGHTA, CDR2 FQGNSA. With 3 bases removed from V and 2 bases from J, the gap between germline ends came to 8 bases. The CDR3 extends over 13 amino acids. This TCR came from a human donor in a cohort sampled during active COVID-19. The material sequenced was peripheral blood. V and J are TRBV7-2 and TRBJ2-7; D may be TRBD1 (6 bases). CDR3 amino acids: CASSFDRTYEQYF. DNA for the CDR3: TGTGCCAGCAGCTTCGACAGGACCTACGAGCAGTACTTC.